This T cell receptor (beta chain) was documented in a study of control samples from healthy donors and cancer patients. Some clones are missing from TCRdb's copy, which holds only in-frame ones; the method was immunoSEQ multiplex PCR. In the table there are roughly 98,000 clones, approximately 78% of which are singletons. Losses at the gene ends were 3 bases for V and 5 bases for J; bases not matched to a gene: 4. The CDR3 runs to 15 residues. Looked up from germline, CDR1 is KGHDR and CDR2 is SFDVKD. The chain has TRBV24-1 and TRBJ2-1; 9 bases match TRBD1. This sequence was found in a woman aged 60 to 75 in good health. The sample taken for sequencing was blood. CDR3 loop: CATSDTGGRNNEQFF. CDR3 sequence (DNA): TGTGCCACCAGTGATACAGGGGGCCGGAACAATGAGCAGTTCTTC.